One and the same sample provided the 9 T cell receptor beta chains below, sequenced in a study of shared clonotypes between healthy human individuals. Sequencing used immunoSEQ multiplex PCR; TCRdb keeps in-frame clones, though not all of them. Of roughly 2,500,000 clones listed, 93% are singletons. The sample taken for sequencing was naive CD4+ T cells from PBMCs. Regarding subset: CD45RA+ positively selected. All receptors come from a man aged 18-30 years in good health. Some clones in this sample may be carry-over from other donors' samples.

Turning to this clone: Other DNA sequences in this specimen translate into the identical CDR3. The rearrangement links TRBV28 to TRBJ1-2; TRBD1 matches at 8 bases. This CDR3 has 13 amino acids. In germline, CDR1 is MDHEN, CDR2 SYDVKM. Trimming at V came to 6 bases and at J to 3 bases, leaving 3 bases not matched to a gene. The CDR3 is CASSPGGDYGYTF. The CDR3 region has the DNA TGTGCCAGCAGCCCAGGGGGCGACTATGGCTACACCTTC.

The rearrangement joins TRBV15 to TRBJ1-4; no firm D call. From germline, CDR1 is LNHNV and CDR2 YYDKDF (reference sequence). Trimming removed 0 bases at V and 8 bases at J, with 1 base between. The CDR3 sequence is 11 residues long. The CDR3 DNA follows: TGTGCCACCAGCAGAGACGAAAAACTGTTTTTT. It codes for CATSRDEKLFF.

This clone showed up just once. The chain employs TRBV28 and TRBJ2-7, with 8 bases that match TRBD2. The CDR3 sequence is 15 residues long. Trimming removed 6 bases from V and 3 bases from J; junction bases left unmatched: 10. Per germline, CDR1 MDHEN and CDR2 SYDVKM. Here the CDR3 DNA reads TGTGCCAGCAGGTCAGGGACTAGGTGGGTCTACGAGCAGTACTTC. It yields the protein CASRSGTRWVYEQYF.

This sequence joins TRBV7-2 and TRBJ1-3, with D unclear. The CDR3 loop spans 15 amino acids. The ends were cut back, 2 bases at V and 0 bases at J, with 8 bases in the middle. The V gene's germline CDR1 is SGHTA and CDR2 FQGNSA. The CDR3: CASSLLPGSGNTIYF. DNA of the CDR3: TGTGCCAGCAGCTTATTACCCGGCTCTGGAAACACCATATATTTT.

The chain carries TRBV29-1 and TRBJ1-2; TRBD1 aligns across 10 bases. The germline gives CDR1 SQVTM, CDR2 ANQGSEA. There are 14 residues in the CDR3. Germline trimming cut 3 bases from V and 5 bases from J; bases unmatched to any gene: 6. CDR3 DNA: TGCAGCGTTGACCTCCGGGACAGGGGATATGGCTACACCTTC. The encoded protein is CSVDLRDRGYGYTF.

The chain recombines TRBV5-4 with TRBJ2-5, with D perhaps matching TRBD1 (5 bases). This CDR3 has 16 residues. V was clipped by 0 bases and J by 1 base, with 13 bases between them. Germline V CDR1 and CDR2: SGHNT, YYREEE (reference sequence). The CDR3 DNA sequence: TGTGCCAGCAGCTTGGGTGGGGCCTCAACCCAAGAGACCCAGTACTTC. It yields the protein CASSLGGASTQETQYF.

The chain has TRBV5-1 and TRBJ2-7, with D unclear. The CDR3 totals 15 residues. The V end lost 4 bases, the J end lost 0 bases, and 14 bases lay between the germline ends. The germline gives CDR1 SGHRS, CDR2 YFSETQ. The CDR3 sequence: CASSRSPTLSYEQYF. CDR3 DNA sequence: TGCGCCAGCAGCAGGAGCCCTACCCTCTCCTACGAGCAGTACTTC.

The rearrangement joins TRBV7-9 to TRBJ2-5; D gene unclear. The CDR3 is 15 residues long. Trimming shortened V by 2 bases and J by 7 bases, and 17 bases separated the two germline ends. Germline values: CDR1 SEHNR, CDR2 FQNEAQ (reference sequence). The CDR3 DNA is TGTGCCAGCAGCTTATCGGGCGACGTGACGGGGACCCAGTACTTC. It encodes CASSLSGDVTGTQYF.

The rearrangement links TRBV4-2 to TRBJ2-3; 10 bases are shared with TRBD2. After removal of 1 base from V and 3 bases from J, the junction contained 10 bases not matched to a gene. CDR1 is LGHNA and CDR2 is YNFKEQ in the germline V gene. The CDR3 has 18 amino acids. The CDR3 DNA follows: TGTGCCAGCAGCCAAGGGGCAGCGGGAGGGCCAGGGACAGATACGCAGTATTTT. Protein sequence: CASSQGAAGGPGTDTQYF.